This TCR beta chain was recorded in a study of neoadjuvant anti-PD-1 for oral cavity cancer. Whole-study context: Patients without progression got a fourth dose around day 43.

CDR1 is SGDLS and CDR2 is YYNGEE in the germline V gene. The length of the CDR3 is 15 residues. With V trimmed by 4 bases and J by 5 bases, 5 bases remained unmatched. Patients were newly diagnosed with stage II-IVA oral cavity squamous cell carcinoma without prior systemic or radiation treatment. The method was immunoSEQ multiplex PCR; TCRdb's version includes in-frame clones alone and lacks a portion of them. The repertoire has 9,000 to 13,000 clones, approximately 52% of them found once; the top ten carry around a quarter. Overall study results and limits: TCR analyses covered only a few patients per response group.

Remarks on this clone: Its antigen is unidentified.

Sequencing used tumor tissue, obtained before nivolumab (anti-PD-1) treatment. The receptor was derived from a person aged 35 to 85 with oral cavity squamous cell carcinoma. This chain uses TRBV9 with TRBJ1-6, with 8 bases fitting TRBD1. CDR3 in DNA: TGTGCCAGCAGCACCACAGGGGGGGATAATTCACCCCTCCACTTT. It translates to CASSTTGGDNSPLHF.